These T cell receptor beta chains were read from a single sample in a study of shared clonotypes between healthy human individuals. Clones were sequenced by immunoSEQ multiplex PCR, and TCRdb holds only the in-frame ones, with some missing. The sample has roughly 2.5 million clones, around 90% seen once. Source material: naive CD4+ T cells sorted from blood. The origin of the receptors is a man between 18 and 29 years old in good health. The CDR3 runs from the conserved cysteine through the conserved F or W. The D gene is left open where the match is weak. Only some rows state a clone size, as once, few, many or a class for expanded clones.

TRBJ2-5	NA	TRBV2	NA	TGTGCCAGCAGTGAATGGGGAAGAGGGAGACAAGAGACCCAGTACTTC	CASSEWGRGRQETQYF
TRBJ2-7	NA	TRBV30	NA	TGTGCCTGGAGTCGTACATACCACGAGCGGTACTTC	CAWSRTYHERYF
TRBJ2-1	NA	TRBV6-5	NA	TGTGCCAGCAGGGGGGCAGGGAAGCCCTACAATGAGCAGTTCTTC	CASRGAGKPYNEQFF
TRBJ1-2	NA	TRBV19	once	TGTGCCTCCAAATTGGGGGGGCCGATGGCGGGCTACACCTTC	CASKLGGPMAGYTF
TRBJ2-7	NA	TRBV5-1	NA	TGCGCCAGCAGCTTGGCAGTTCGCTCCTACGAGCAGTACTTC	CASSLAVRSYEQYF
TRBJ2-7	TRBD1	TRBV6-5	NA	TGTGCCAGCAGTTACTCGATGGCAGGGGGCTCTTTCGAGCAGTACTTC	CASSYSMAGGSFEQYF
TRBJ2-3	TRBD2	TRBV10-3	once	TGTGCCATCAGTGAGTCGATCGCTAGCGGCGGCACAGATACGCAGTATTTT	CAISESIASGGTDTQYF
TRBJ1-5	TRBD1	TRBV6-6	NA	TGTGCCAGCGCGGACAGGATCAATCAGCCCCAGCATTTT	CASADRINQPQHF
TRBJ1-3	NA	TRBV18	NA	TGTGCCAGCTCACTAACCGCACCCACGTTCTCTGGAAACACCATATATTTT	CASSLTAPTFSGNTIYF
TRBJ1-5	NA	TRBV6-1	NA	TGTGCCAGCAGTGAAAGGGGGGATCAGCCCCAGCATTTT	CASSERGDQPQHF
TRBJ1-2	TRBD1	TRBV30	NA	TGTGCCTGGAGCGACTCCAGGGGGGACTATGGCTACACCTTC	CAWSDSRGDYGYTF
TRBJ2-1	TRBD2	TRBV29-1	NA	TGCAGCGTTACTAGACTAGCGGGAGCCTACAATGAGCAGTTCTTC	CSVTRLAGAYNEQFF
TRBJ1-5	NA	TRBV19	few	TGTGCCAGTAGTATTGCCGGAAGGAATCAGCCCCAGCATTTT	CASSIAGRNQPQHF
TRBJ2-6	NA	TRBV7-9	NA	TGTGCCAGCAGCTTTCTTACAGGGAGCTCTGGGGCCAACGTCCTGACTTTC	CASSFLTGSSGANVLTF
TRBJ1-5	NA	TRBV6-5	NA	TGTGCCAGCGGGAGAGATCAGCCCCAGCATTTT	CASGRDQPQHF
TRBJ2-2	TRBD2	TRBV11-3	NA	TGTGCCAGCAGCTTAGGGTCGGGGGGAGTCCTCACCGGGGAGCTGTTTTTT	CASSLGSGGVLTGELFF
TRBJ2-5	NA	TRBV11-2	once	TGTGCCAGCAGCTCTCCGGGATCCGGCACCCAGTACTTC	CASSSPGSGTQYF
TRBJ2-5	NA	TRBV5-1	NA	TGCGCCAGCAGCTTGGCCGGGGCAAGCGGGGAGACCCAGTACTTC	CASSLAGASGETQYF
TRBJ1-1	NA	TRBV29-1	NA	TGCAGCGTTGGCCAGGTCATGAACACTGAAGCTTTCTTT	CSVGQVMNTEAFF
TRBJ2-5	NA	TRBV18	NA	TGTGCCAGCTCACCCTCGTCGTTAGAGACCCAGTACTTC	CASSPSSLETQYF
TRBJ2-7	NA	TRBV28	once	TGTGCCAGCACTTCCATCCGGGACCCGGACTTCTACGAGCAGTACTTC	CASTSIRDPDFYEQYF
TRBJ2-3	NA	TRBV19	NA	TGTGCCAGTAGTCCCAGTGCCAGGGGCACAGATACGCAGTATTTT	CASSPSARGTDTQYF
TRBJ1-4	NA	TRBV6-1	NA	TGTGCCAGCAGTGCATTTCATGCAACTAATGAAAAACTGTTTTTT	CASSAFHATNEKLFF
TRBJ2-3	NA	TRBV7-7	NA	TGTGCTAGCAGCTTACGACCCGGGCCTAGCACAGATACGCAGTATTTT	CASSLRPGPSTDTQYF
TRBJ2-6	NA	TRBV5-5	NA	TGTGCCAGCAGCCTCCCGCTAACTGCTGGGGCCAACGTCCTGACTTTC	CASSLPLTAGANVLTF
TRBJ1-2	NA	TRBV18	once	TGTGCCAGCTCACCACGGCCACAAAACTATGGCTACACCTTC	CASSPRPQNYGYTF
TRBJ2-7	NA	TRBV6-6	NA	TGTGCCAGCAGTTACGCCAAGGGTCCCTACGAGCAGTACTTC	CASSYAKGPYEQYF